The next 30 T cell receptor beta chains were all read from a single sample in a study of T cell responses to AZD1222 COVID-19 vaccine. Repertoires were generated with immunoSEQ multiplex PCR, while TCRdb's copy carries only in-frame clones and drops some. The sample includes 80,000 or so clones, 70% to 90% of them seen just once. The sample was peripheral blood, taken on day 0 of AZD1222 vaccination. These receptors came from an adult in good health.

V usage is TRBV18 and J usage is TRBJ1-2; D is unclear. The CDR3 is 14 residues long. Trimming pared 6 bases from V and 4 bases from J, leaving 15 bases between. CDR1 and CDR2 from the germline V gene are KGHSH and LQKENI. The chain's CDR3 is CASSPGPNGYGYTF. In DNA form, the CDR3 reads TGTGCCAGCTCGCCGGGTCCCAACGGCTATGGCTACACCTTC.

About this clone: The same CDR3 also results from other DNA sequences found in this sample. The V and J genes are TRBV11-2 and TRBJ1-2; D might be TRBD1 (6 bases). Trimming pared 7 bases from V and 2 bases from J, leaving 20 bases between. The CDR3 consists of 16 residues. Looked up from germline, CDR1 is SGHAT and CDR2 is FQNNGV. As DNA, the CDR3 is TGTGCCAGCACGTCCCCAGGCCGGGGGCTGAACTATGGCTACACCTTC. This translates into CASTSPGRGLNYGYTF.

The chain carries TRBV30 and TRBJ2-7, with a possible D match to TRBD1 (6 bases). The CDR3 sequence is 14 residues long. Trimming pared 8 bases from V and 0 bases from J, leaving 17 bases between. The germline CDR1 and CDR2 sequences are GTSNPN and SVGIG (reference sequence). The CDR3 is CAHKPDRLSYEQYF. For the CDR3, the DNA is TGTGCCCATAAGCCCGACAGGCTCTCCTACGAGCAGTACTTC.

The chain uses TRBV3-1 (or the pseudogene TRBV3-2) and TRBJ1-2; tentatively, D is TRBD1 (5 bases). Trimming left V 1 base short and J 8 bases short, with 11 bases between. The CDR3 runs 13 residues. Per germline, CDR1 LGHDT and CDR2 YNNKEL (reference sequence). DNA of the CDR3: TGTGCCAGCAGCCAAGTTGCAGGGTTCGGCTACACCTTC. It codes for CASSQVAGFGYTF.

V is TRBV10-1 and J is TRBJ1-3, with D maybe TRBD1 (5 bases). The V and J ends lost 11 bases and 4 bases respectively, with 21 bases between them. Germline CDR1 is WNHNN and CDR2 is SYGVQD (reference sequence). The CDR3 length is 15 residues. Written as DNA, the CDR3 is TGCGCCCGCCCCCCCGGGGGGGAGATCGGAAACACCATATATTTT. Encoded protein: CARPPGGEIGNTIYF.

The CDR3 loop reads CASRTNTEAFF. For the CDR3, the DNA is TGTGCCAGCAGAACGAACACTGAAGCTTTCTTT. The chain recombines TRBV28 with TRBJ1-1; D uncertain. V was cut by 6 bases and J by 1 base, with 3 bases left in between. There are 11 residues in the CDR3. The V gene's germline CDR1 is MDHEN and CDR2 SYDVKM.

The genes are TRBV7-3 and TRBJ2-1; D is possibly TRBD2 (5 bases). This CDR3 is 15 amino acids long. Germline V CDR1 and CDR2: SGHTA, FQGTGA. Trimming took off 1 base at V and 8 bases at J, with 15 bases between the two ends. The DNA for the CDR3 is TGTGCCAGCAGCTTAAGCCCCCAGCCCGGGGATGAGCAGTTCTTC. Translation: CASSLSPQPGDEQFF.

The chain employs TRBV30 and TRBJ1-1, with D possibly TRBD1 on 5 matching bases. The CDR3 is 13 residues long. The germline V gene has CDR1 GTSNPN and CDR2 SVGIG (reference sequence). Trimming shortened V by 1 base and J by 1 base, and 7 bases separated the two germline ends. The CDR3 region has the DNA TGTGCCTGGAGTGCCCAGGGGAACACTGAAGCTTTCTTT. This gives the protein CAWSAQGNTEAFF. Drawing the rest from reference TRBV30 and TRBJ1-1, the complete variable domain is SQTIHQWPATLVQPVGSPLSLECTVEGTSNPNLYWYRQAAGRGLQLLFYSVGIGQISSEVPQNLSASRPQDRQFILSSKKLLLSDSGFYLCAWSAQGNTEAFFGQGTRLTVV.

The chain links TRBV21-1 to TRBJ1-2; the table's D call, TRBD1, was not checked against the DNA. TRBV21-1 is designated a pseudogene. CDR3 size: 15 residues. The CDR3 DNA reads TGTGCCAGCAGCAACGGACAGGGGCAAAGCTATGGCTACACCTTC. Translating gives CASSNGQGQSYGYTF.

J is TRBJ1-2 and V is TRBV27; the D gene is possibly TRBD1 (5 bases). The CDR3 runs to 16 residues. The ends were cut back, 6 bases at V and 4 bases at J, with 21 bases in the middle. Germline loops: CDR1 MNHEY, CDR2 SMNVEV (reference sequence). The CDR3 sequence is CASRQTVGGSPYGYTF. The DNA for the CDR3 is TGTGCCAGCAGACAAACCGTCGGGGGGTCCCCCTATGGCTACACCTTC.

This chain links TRBV7-9 with TRBJ1-1, with 10 nucleotides matching TRBD1. Losses at the gene ends were 4 bases for V and 2 bases for J; bases not matched to a gene: 4. CDR1 is SEHNR, CDR2 FQNEAQ, per germline (reference sequence). The CDR3 totals 15 residues. The CDR3 reads CASSSGTGVNTEAFF. DNA for the CDR3: TGTGCCAGCAGCTCCGGGACAGGGGTTAACACTGAAGCTTTCTTT.

V gene TRBV3-1 (or the pseudogene TRBV3-2) combines with J gene TRBJ2-7; unclear D gene. The CDR3 sequence is 12 residues long. Looked up from germline, CDR1 is LGHDT and CDR2 is YNNKEL (reference sequence). Trimming took off 3 bases at V and 5 bases at J, with 8 bases between the two ends. The CDR3 coding sequence is TGTGCCAGCAGCCAGACCTGGAACGAGCAGTACTTC. The encoded protein is CASSQTWNEQYF.

The rearrangement joins TRBV28 to TRBJ2-7; TRBD1 aligns across 8 bases. This CDR3 is built from 14 residues. Germline-derived CDR1 and CDR2 are MDHEN and SYDVKM. The V gene end was trimmed by 6 bases and the J gene end by 4 bases; junction bases not matched to a gene: 8. The CDR3 DNA reads TGTGCCAGCAGAACCGGGACAGGAGGGTACGAGCAGTACTTC. It translates to CASRTGTGGYEQYF.

This chain joins TRBV7-9 and TRBJ2-5, with a tentative D call TRBD2 (7 bases). The CDR3 totals 14 residues. Germline CDR1 SEHNR, CDR2 FQNEAQ (reference sequence). Trimming stripped 9 bases from V and 5 bases from J, with 19 bases between. This CDR3 reads CASSPAGAVETQYF. CDR3 sequence (DNA): TGTGCCAGTTCCCCGGCGGGGGCGGTGGAGACCCAGTACTTC.

The V and J genes are TRBV7-3 and TRBJ1-6, with 10 positions matching TRBD1. J lost 8 bases, V lost 5 bases, and 3 bases had no gene match. The V gene's germline CDR1 is SGHTA and CDR2 FQGTGA. This CDR3 contains 14 residues. In DNA form, the CDR3 reads TGTGCCAGCAGCGACAGGGGGCGGGATTCACCCCTCCACTTT. This encodes CASSDRGRDSPLHF. Drawing the rest from reference TRBV7-3 and TRBJ1-6, the complete variable domain is GAGVSQTPSNKVTEKGKYVELRCDPISGHTALYWYRQSLGQGPEFLIYFQGTGAADDSGLPNDRFFAVRPEGSVSTLKIQRTERGDSAVYLCASSDRGRDSPLHFGNGTRLTVT.

The V and J genes are TRBV30 and TRBJ1-1; 7 nucleotides line up with TRBD1. Germline V CDR1 and CDR2: GTSNPN, SVGIG (reference sequence). Trimming removed 2 bases from V and 0 bases from J; junction bases left unmatched: 6. CDR3 size: 15 residues. The CDR3 region has the DNA TGTGCCTGGAGTCATAAGGGGACAGTGAACACTGAAGCTTTCTTT. Protein: CAWSHKGTVNTEAFF.

This clone was seen a few times. This chain connects TRBV7-2 to TRBJ1-2, with D possibly matching TRBD1 (6 bases). Trimming removed 6 bases from V and 2 bases from J, with 16 bases in between. Germline-derived CDR1 and CDR2 are SGHTA and FQGNSA. This CDR3 contains 15 residues. The CDR3 region has the DNA TGTGCCAGCAGACAAGGGGGGGCAGTAAACTATGGCTACACCTTC. Its protein product is CASRQGGAVNYGYTF.

The chain couples TRBV7-8 to TRBJ1-5; 8 bases align to TRBD1. Looked up from germline, CDR1 is SGHVS and CDR2 is FQNEAQ. With 3 bases clipped from V and 3 bases from J, the junction kept 1 base outside the gene matches. This CDR3 region has 14 residues. The CDR3 coding sequence is TGTGCCAGCAGCTTGGGACAGGCCAATCAGCCCCAGCATTTT. Translation: CASSLGQANQPQHF.

J is TRBJ2-1 and V is TRBV5-1; 12 nucleotides align to TRBD2. From germline, CDR1 is SGHRS and CDR2 YFSETQ. The junction had 2 bases not matched to a gene; V was cut back by 1 base and J by 6 bases. The CDR3 is 15 residues long. CDR3 DNA: TGCGCCAGCAGCTTGACTAGCGGGGGGCCCAATGAGCAGTTCTTC. Protein sequence: CASSLTSGGPNEQFF.

This clone was counted a single time. The chain combines TRBV6-6 with TRBJ1-2; D ambiguous. CDR1 and CDR2 (germline): MNHNY, SVGAGI (reference sequence). V gave up 0 bases and J gave up 4 bases, with 15 bases separating them. This CDR3 is built from 16 residues. CDR3 amino acids: CASSYSMQDPVYGYTF. The CDR3 nucleotides are TGTGCCAGCAGTTACTCGATGCAGGACCCCGTCTATGGCTACACCTTC.

The chain links TRBV19 to TRBJ1-3; no clear D. Germline V gene lookup returns CDR1 LNHDA and CDR2 SQIVND (reference sequence). The V gene lost 3 bases and the J gene lost 1 base, with 10 bases spanning the gap. The CDR3 spans 15 residues. The CDR3 spells CASSMREASGNTIYF. CDR3 bases: TGTGCCAGTAGTATGCGGGAGGCTTCTGGAAACACCATATATTTT.

There are a few counts of this clone. This chain uses TRBV21-1 with TRBJ1-5; TRBD1 is the table's D call, not checked against the DNA. TRBV21-1 is assigned pseudogene status. The CDR3 runs 14 residues. For the CDR3, the DNA is TGTGCCAGCAGTTTACCGAGGGGGTGTCAGCCCCAGCATTTT. The encoded protein is CASSLPRGCQPQHF.

The chain employs TRBV28 and TRBJ1-6, with D possibly matching TRBD1 (5 bases). Trimming removed 2 bases at V and 5 bases at J, with 7 bases between. CDR1 is MDHEN, CDR2 SYDVKM, per germline. The CDR3 consists of 14 residues. The CDR3 nucleotides are TGTGCCAGCAGTTTAGGCAGGGATAATTCACCCCTCCACTTT. Translating it yields CASSLGRDNSPLHF.

This rearrangement joins TRBV18 to TRBJ1-6; 9 positions match TRBD1. The CDR3 spans 15 residues. V gave up 3 bases and J gave up 10 bases; unmatched junction bases: 7. In germline, CDR1 is KGHSH, CDR2 LQKENI. The CDR3 reads CASSPQQGAESPLHF. CDR3 sequence (DNA): TGTGCCAGCTCACCGCAACAGGGGGCGGAATCACCCCTCCACTTT.

CDR3 nucleotide sequence: TGTGCCAGCAGTTTCTCGGGGTACACTGAAGCTTTCTTT. It is translated as CASSFSGYTEAFF. The rearrangement uses TRBV27 and TRBJ1-1; D is uncertain. From germline, CDR1 is MNHEY and CDR2 SMNVEV (reference sequence). V lost 3 bases, J lost 3 bases, and 8 bases lay in between. The CDR3 runs 13 residues.

This sequence joins TRBV7-9 and TRBJ1-2; D ambiguous. Germline loops: CDR1 SEHNR, CDR2 FQNEAQ (reference sequence). Trimming shortened V by 3 bases and J by 4 bases, and 18 bases separated the two germline ends. The CDR3 runs to 16 residues. CDR3 sequence (DNA): TGTGCCAGCAGCTTGTCGGTCGTTTCTTTCGCCTATGGCTACACCTTC. The encoded protein is CASSLSVVSFAYGYTF.

This rearrangement joins TRBV28 to TRBJ1-6; no firm D call. The CDR3 has 17 amino acids. V was pared by 1 base and J by 6 bases, with 16 bases between. Germline V gene lookup returns CDR1 MDHEN and CDR2 SYDVKM. The CDR3 DNA reads as TGTGCCAGCAGTTTATTAGATGGCCTTTGGGCTAATTCACCCCTCCACTTT. Amino acid sequence: CASSLLDGLWANSPLHF.

The chain carries TRBV6-1 and TRBJ2-3; the D call may be TRBD1 or TRBD2 (5 bases each). V lost 4 bases and J lost 1, with 12 bases in between. The CDR3 is 15 residues long. Germline V gene data show CDR1 as MNHNS and CDR2 as SASEGT. The CDR3 protein is CASSGDGLRTDTQYF. The CDR3 region has the DNA TGTGCCAGCAGTGGGGACGGGCTGCGCACAGATACGCAGTATTTT.

The rearrangement links TRBV5-4 to TRBJ2-3; D unresolved. Germline CDR1 SGHNT, CDR2 YYREEE (reference sequence). The CDR3 runs to 14 residues. V shed 0 bases and J shed 8 bases, with 13 bases lying between them. The CDR3: CASSLDGSVGTQYF. CDR3 coding DNA: TGTGCCAGCAGCTTGGATGGGTCCGTCGGTACGCAGTATTTT.

The chain couples TRBV19 to TRBJ1-4, with 8 bases identical to TRBD1. The CDR3 extends over 17 amino acids. V shed 3 bases and J 0 bases; nucleotides not matched to a gene: 6. Germline V gives CDR1 LNHDA, CDR2 SQIVND (reference sequence). CDR3 loop: CASSMAGQGSTNEKLFF. For the CDR3, the DNA is TGTGCCAGTAGTATGGCCGGACAGGGCTCAACTAATGAAAAACTGTTTTTT.